The 17 T cell receptor beta chains reported below all come from one sample, sequenced in a study of regulatory T cells in long-lasting Graves disease. Investigators prepared the TCR beta libraries by applying iRepertoire HTBI primers and Arm-PCR of CDR3 regions. TCRdb independently ran MiXCR on the multiplex PCR reads; one entry per CDR3 protein. The table has approximately 470,000 distinct CDR3 sequences, around 15% seen once; the top ten hold 12%. The time point: newly diagnosed GD, antithyroid drugs for less than 3 months. Preparation of the TCR library used RNA extracted from PBMCs. These data also featured in a second study, about T cells in Graves' hyperthyroidism and ophthalmopathy.

The sample here was peripheral blood mononuclear cells (PBMCs), taken at new diagnosis, from a patient treated with antithyroid drugs. These receptors were obtained from a man between 40 and 49 years old with Graves disease.

This clonotype was picked up a small number of times. The chain has TRBV24-1 and TRBJ2-2, with D maybe TRBD1 (6 bases). The CDR3 consists of 17 residues. V dropped 2 bases and J dropped 1 base, with 13 bases sitting between them. CDR1 and CDR2 from the germline V gene are KGHDR and SFDVKD. For the CDR3, the DNA is TGTGCCACCAGTGATTATAGAAAAGGGGGGAACACCGGGGAGCTGTTTTTT. Translated, it gives CATSDYRKGGNTGELFF.

This clonotype was found many times. The chain is built from TRBV6-1 and TRBJ1-3, with D unclear. The V end lost 2 bases, the J end lost 3 bases, and 11 bases lay between the germline ends. The CDR3 loop spans 15 amino acids. CDR1 MNHNS and CDR2 SASEGT come from the germline V gene. Here the CDR3 reads CASSELGDRGNTIYF. For the CDR3, the DNA is TGTGCCAGCAGTGAATTGGGAGACCGTGGAAACACCATATATTTT.

V gene TRBV2 combines with J gene TRBJ2-3; 7 nucleotides align to TRBD1. V shed 4 bases, J shed 5 bases, and the junction held 6 bases outside the gene matches. Germline CDR1 and CDR2: SNHLY and FYNNEI. CDR3 length: 14 residues. In nucleotides, the CDR3 is TGTGCCAGCAGTGCCGAGGGGGCGGGAGATACGCAGTATTTT. Residues: CASSAEGAGDTQYF.

This rearrangement joins TRBV20-1 to TRBJ2-7; D might be TRBD2 (7 bases). This CDR3 contains 15 residues. The V gene's germline CDR1 is DFQATT and CDR2 SNEGSKA (reference sequence). Trimming took 6 bases from V and 3 from J, leaving 21 bases between them. The CDR3 sequence is CSAQGSGIDLYEQYF. The DNA for the CDR3 is TGCAGTGCCCAGGGGAGCGGGATAGATCTCTACGAGCAGTACTTC.

This clonotype was seen only a few times. This may be a read error: a much more frequent sequence differs by one nucleotide. This chain connects TRBV28 to TRBJ2-5, with TRBD1 identical over 8 bases. Germline V CDR1 and CDR2: MDHEN, SYDVKM. The CDR3 is made up of 13 amino acids. CDR3 sequence (DNA): TGTGCCAGCAGTTTAGACAGGGGAGAGGCCCAGTACTTC. It encodes CASSLDRGEAQYF.

In DNA, the CDR3 is TGTGCCAGTAGTATGGGACAATCTGAAGCTTTCTTT. Protein sequence: CASSMGQSEAFF. The J gene is TRBJ1-1, the V gene TRBV19, with D possibly being TRBD1 (6 bases). The CDR3 consists of 12 residues. V lost 3 bases and J 6 bases, leaving 8 bases between the germline ends. Germline CDR1 reads LNHDA; CDR2 reads SQIVND (reference sequence).

This clonotype has a handful of counts. The genes are TRBV10-3 and TRBJ2-5; D gene unclear. The CDR3 sequence is 10 residues long. The V end was cut by 10 bases, the J end by 5 bases, with 8 bases between. The germline V gene encodes CDR1 ENHRY and CDR2 SYGVKD. The CDR3 DNA is TGTGCCACGTTAGAGGAGACCCAGTACTTC. This codes for CATLEETQYF.

This clonotype was picked up many times. The chain is built from TRBV7-3 and TRBJ2-1, with 7 bases aligning to TRBD2. The CDR3 spans 12 residues. V lost 2 bases to trimming and J lost 9 bases; unmatched junction nucleotides: 1. CDR1 is SGHTA and CDR2 is FQGTGA in the germline V gene. The CDR3 sequence is CASSLGGGEQFF. The CDR3 nucleotides read TGTGCCAGCAGCTTAGGGGGGGGTGAGCAGTTCTTC.

The genes are TRBV6-1 and TRBJ1-5; D perhaps matches TRBD1 (6 bases). CDR1 MNHNS and CDR2 SASEGT come from the germline V gene. The CDR3 runs to 13 residues. The V and J ends lost 6 bases and 7 bases respectively, with 13 bases between them. CDR3 bases: TGTGCCAGCAGACCCGACAGGTCCCAGCCCCAGCATTTT. Translation gives CASRPDRSQPQHF.

The V gene is TRBV6-1, the J gene TRBJ2-4; D might be TRBD1 (6 bases). The V end was cut by 5 bases, the J end by 2 bases, with 13 bases between. Germline lookup yields CDR1 MNHNS and CDR2 SASEGT. The CDR3 contains 15 residues. This CDR3 reads CASSPPTGSKNIQYF. CDR3 coding DNA: TGTGCCAGCAGTCCACCGACAGGTTCCAAAAACATTCAGTACTTC.

The chain employs TRBV2 and TRBJ2-1, with D uncertain. Looked up from germline, CDR1 is SNHLY and CDR2 is FYNNEI. The CDR3 consists of 12 residues. V shed 4 bases and J shed 7 bases, with 8 bases lying between them. DNA for the CDR3: TGTGCCAGCAGTGGGTCTAGAAATGAGCAGTTCTTC. Its protein product is CASSGSRNEQFF.

This clonotype was recorded at least ten times. This sequence joins TRBV28 and TRBJ1-1, with 8 bases lining up with TRBD1. Germline assignment: CDR1 MDHEN and CDR2 SYDVKM. The CDR3 is 15 amino acids. Unmatched junction bases numbered 3, after V lost 3 bases and J lost 0 bases. In DNA, the CDR3 is TGTGCCAGCAGTTTCGCGACAGGGGTGAACACTGAAGCTTTCTTT. This codes for CASSFATGVNTEAFF.

V usage is TRBV9 and J usage is TRBJ1-4; perhaps TRBD1 as D (6 bases). Germline-derived CDR1 and CDR2 are SGDLS and YYNGEE. This CDR3 contains 15 residues. V dropped 0 bases and J dropped 2 bases, with 8 bases sitting between them. CDR3 bases: TGTGCCAGCAGCGTAGCTCAGGGGACTAATGAAAAACTGTTTTTT. Protein product: CASSVAQGTNEKLFF.

A few counts support this clonotype. The chain recombines TRBV2 with TRBJ2-1; D gene unclear. The CDR3 contains 13 residues. Per germline, CDR1 SNHLY and CDR2 FYNNEI. V was cut by 5 bases and J by 9 bases, with 14 bases left in between. The CDR3 loop is CASSPNLVSEQFF. Written as DNA, the CDR3 is TGTGCCAGCAGTCCGAACCTTGTGAGTGAGCAGTTCTTC. Full variable domain (missing parts from reference TRBV2 and TRBJ2-1): EPEVTQTPSHQVTQMGQEVILRCVPISNHLYFYWYRQILGQKVEFLVSFYNNEISEKSEIFDDQFSVERPDGSNFTLKIRSTKLEDSAMYFCASSPNLVSEQFFGPGTRLTVL.

This clonotype appeared many times. This chain uses TRBV30 with TRBJ1-1; D is undetermined. Per the germline V gene, CDR1 is GTSNPN and CDR2 is SVGIG (reference sequence). This CDR3 is 11 amino acids long. The ends were cut back, 3 bases at V and 5 bases at J, with 7 bases in the middle. Here the CDR3 reads CAWRIGTEAFF. The CDR3, as DNA: TGTGCCTGGAGGATTGGAACTGAAGCTTTCTTT.

This clonotype has just a few counts. The chain uses TRBV20-1 and TRBJ2-3; D gene ambiguous. The germline V and J ends were trimmed by 2 bases and 6 bases, with 12 bases remaining between them. Germline V CDR1 and CDR2: DFQATT, SNEGSKA (reference sequence). The CDR3 loop spans 13 amino acids. CDR3 DNA sequence: TGCAGTGCTAGATACCCTTTGGCGGATACGCAGTATTTT. Translating gives CSARYPLADTQYF.

The rearrangement joins TRBV7-2 to TRBJ2-2; 8 bases match TRBD2. V lost 1 base to trimming and J lost 8 bases; unmatched junction nucleotides: 9. This CDR3 contains 16 residues. CDR1 and CDR2 from the germline V gene are SGHTA and FQGNSA. This chain's CDR3 is CASSLDSGRRSGELFF. The CDR3 DNA reads as TGTGCCAGCAGCTTAGACAGCGGGAGAAGGTCTGGGGAGCTGTTTTTT.